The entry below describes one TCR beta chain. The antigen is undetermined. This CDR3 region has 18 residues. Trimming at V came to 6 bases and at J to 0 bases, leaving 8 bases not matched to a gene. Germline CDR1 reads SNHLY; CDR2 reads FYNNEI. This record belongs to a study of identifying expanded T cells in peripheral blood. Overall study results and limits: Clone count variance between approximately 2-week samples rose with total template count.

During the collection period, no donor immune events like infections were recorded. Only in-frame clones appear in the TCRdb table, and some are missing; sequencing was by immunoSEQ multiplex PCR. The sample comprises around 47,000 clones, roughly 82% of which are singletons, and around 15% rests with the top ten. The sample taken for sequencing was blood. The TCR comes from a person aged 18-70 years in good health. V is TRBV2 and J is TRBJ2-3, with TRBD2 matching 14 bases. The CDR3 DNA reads TGTGCCAGCAGACGGGGACTAGCGGGGGCCTTAAGCACAGATACGCAGTATTTT. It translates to CASRRGLAGALSTDTQYF.